Following are 21 T cell receptor beta chains from one sample sequenced in a study of blood T cell repertoires in COVID-19. The table came from immunoSEQ multiplex PCR; TCRdb's copy has only in-frame clones and leaves some out. The data hold some 45,000 clones, with approximately 87% observed a single time. Source material: peripheral blood. The receptor source for this set is a human donor in a cohort sampled during active COVID-19.

The chain recombines TRBV19 with TRBJ2-5; a possible D gene is TRBD2 (6 bases). The CDR3 spans 16 residues. The V gene's germline CDR1 is LNHDA and CDR2 SQIVND (reference sequence). V was trimmed by 7 bases and J by 9 bases, leaving 27 bases between them. The CDR3 here is CASTAYGRAEPGAQYF. In DNA form, the CDR3 reads TGTGCCAGTACCGCGTATGGGCGGGCGGAACCGGGGGCCCAGTACTTC.

The chain recombines TRBV30 with TRBJ2-7, with D maybe TRBD2 (6 bases). The CDR3 is 16 residues long. The V and J ends lost 4 bases and 0 bases respectively, with 19 bases between them. Germline V gene data show CDR1 as GTSNPN and CDR2 as SVGIG (reference sequence). The CDR3 loop reads CAWTFRDWPFSYEQYF. As DNA, the CDR3 is TGTGCCTGGACCTTTCGGGACTGGCCCTTCTCCTACGAGCAGTACTTC.

The chain uses TRBV20-1 and TRBJ1-2; no definite D call. This CDR3 comprises 11 residues. Germline V gene lookup returns CDR1 DFQATT and CDR2 SNEGSKA (reference sequence). V lost 2 bases, J lost 6 bases, and 7 bases lay in between. DNA for the CDR3: TGCAGTGCTAGAAAGAGCGATGGCTACACCTTC. It is translated as CSARKSDGYTF.

In DNA, the CDR3 is TGTGCCAGCAGTGACGGACTGGACACTGAAGCTTTCTTT. Translation gives CASSDGLDTEAFF. The V and J genes are TRBV9 and TRBJ1-1; no clear D. The CDR3 runs 13 residues. Trimming removed 5 bases at V and 3 bases at J, with 11 bases between. The germline V gene encodes CDR1 SGDLS and CDR2 YYNGEE. Together with reference TRBV9 and TRBJ1-1, the CDR3 gives the full variable domain: DSGVTQTPKHLITATGQRVTLRCSPRSGDLSVYWYQQSLDQGLQFLIQYYNGEERAKGNILERFSAQQFPDLHSELNLSSLELGDSALYFCASSDGLDTEAFFGQGTRLTVV.

The CDR3 region is CASSLQESNQPQHF. The CDR3 DNA reads as TGCGCCAGCAGCCTACAGGAGAGCAATCAGCCCCAGCATTTT. The genes are TRBV4-1 and TRBJ1-5; D may be TRBD1 (5 bases). The CDR3 is 14 amino acids. The V and J ends lost 4 bases and 1 base respectively, with 8 bases between them. Germline V gene data show CDR1 as MGHRA and CDR2 as YSYEKL.

The chain has TRBV6-6 and TRBJ1-3; 7 bases fit TRBD1. CDR1 MNHNY and CDR2 SVGAGI come from the germline V gene (reference sequence). CDR3 length: 15 residues. V trimming: 3 bases; J trimming: 0 bases; junction bases outside the gene matches: 2. CDR3 nucleotide sequence: TGTGCCAGCAGTTATAGGGGGCGCTCTGGAAACACCATATATTTT. It encodes CASSYRGRSGNTIYF.

V gene TRBV6-4 combines with J gene TRBJ1-1; 7 bases line up with TRBD1. This CDR3 region has 14 residues. Germline V gene lookup returns CDR1 MRHNA and CDR2 SNTAGT. Unmatched junction bases numbered 2, after V lost 3 bases and J lost 1 base. CDR3 region: CASSERGRNTEAFF. CDR3 nucleotides: TGTGCCAGCAGTGAGAGGGGGCGGAACACTGAAGCTTTCTTT.

This clone was seen a single time. This chain connects TRBV3-1 (or the pseudogene TRBV3-2) to TRBJ1-1, with 7 bases that match TRBD1. Trimming cost V 0 bases and J 1 base; bases outside gene matches: 11. The CDR3 spans 18 residues. The V gene's germline CDR1 is LGHDT and CDR2 YNNKEL (reference sequence). CDR3 nucleotides: TGTGCCAGCAGCCAAGATACAGGGGCGAGGATAGGGAACACTGAAGCTTTCTTT. Amino acid sequence: CASSQDTGARIGNTEAFF.

The J gene is TRBJ1-1, the V gene TRBV28, with D tentatively TRBD1 (5 bases). V lost 6 bases and J 0 bases, leaving 14 bases between the germline ends. The CDR3 covers 15 residues. The germline V gene has CDR1 MDHEN and CDR2 SYDVKM. The CDR3: CASRARGLMNTEAFF. CDR3 in DNA: TGTGCCAGCAGGGCGCGGGGCCTGATGAACACTGAAGCTTTCTTT.

This chain connects TRBV4-2 to TRBJ2-1; 10 bases are shared with TRBD2. Germline V gene data show CDR1 as LGHNA and CDR2 as YNFKEQ. The V and J ends lost 4 bases and 6 bases, in that order; junction bases with no gene match: 6. The CDR3 contains 15 residues. CDR3: CASSLASGGGNEQFF. CDR3 bases: TGTGCCAGCAGCCTCGCTAGCGGGGGTGGCAATGAGCAGTTCTTC.

The sample holds one count of this clone. The genes are TRBV11-2 and TRBJ2-1; possibly TRBD1 for D (6 bases). V gave up 3 bases and J gave up 3 bases, with 15 bases separating them. The germline CDR1 and CDR2 sequences are SGHAT and FQNNGV. This CDR3 spans 16 amino acids. CDR3 nucleotide sequence: TGTGCCAGCAGCTTCAGGGGTCAAATACTCTACAATGAGCAGTTCTTC. This gives the protein CASSFRGQILYNEQFF.

The rearrangement joins TRBV14 to TRBJ1-1; no firm D call. Germline CDR1 reads SGHDN; CDR2 reads FVKESK. This CDR3 is built from 13 residues. Trimming took off 1 base at V and 4 bases at J, with 7 bases between the two ends. CDR3 DNA sequence: TGTGCCAGCAGCCAAGGTCGAGTCACTGAAGCTTTCTTT. The encoded protein is CASSQGRVTEAFF.

This clone was seen only a few times. The CDR3 region is CASSSLAGDTQYF. Here the CDR3 DNA reads TGTGCCAGCAGCTCGTTAGCGGGAGATACGCAGTATTTT. This chain links TRBV7-3 with TRBJ2-3, with TRBD2 identical over 7 bases. Germline CDR1 reads SGHTA; CDR2 reads FQGTGA. The CDR3 consists of 13 residues. Unmatched junction bases numbered 3, after V lost 4 bases and J lost 5 bases.

V is TRBV6-5 and J is TRBJ2-7, with a tentative D call TRBD1 (5 bases). Between the trimmed V and J ends, which lost 6 bases and 2 bases, there was a span of 14 bases. CDR1 and CDR2 (germline): MNHEY, SVGAGI. The CDR3 totals 14 residues. The CDR3 DNA follows: TGTGCCAGCAGCTCAATAGGGGAAGCCTACGAGCAGTACTTC. This encodes CASSSIGEAYEQYF.

This rearrangement joins TRBV30 to TRBJ1-5; tentative D call: TRBD1 (5 bases). The germline V gene encodes CDR1 GTSNPN and CDR2 SVGIG (reference sequence). The CDR3 loop spans 16 amino acids. The V end was cut by 4 bases, the J end by 3 bases, with 19 bases between. CDR3 DNA sequence: TGTGCCTGGACCTCTCAGGGTCCCAGATTCAATCAGCCCCAGCATTTT. This codes for CAWTSQGPRFNQPQHF.

V is TRBV2 and J is TRBJ1-6, with TRBD1 as a possible D gene (5 bases). Per the germline V gene, CDR1 is SNHLY and CDR2 is FYNNEI. V was shortened by 7 bases and J by 10 bases, with 14 bases between the two germline ends. There are 13 residues in the CDR3. The CDR3 sequence is CASTGRVGSPLHF. The CDR3 DNA reads TGTGCCAGCACTGGCAGGGTAGGATCACCCCTCCACTTT.

The chain joins TRBV7-5 to TRBJ1-2. TRBV7-5 is annotated as a pseudogene. CDR3 length: 12 amino acids. This CDR3 is CARSLDREGYTF. The DNA of the CDR3 is TGTGCCAGAAGCTTAGACCGTGAGGGCTACACCTTC.

V usage is TRBV19 and J usage is TRBJ1-1; a possible D gene is TRBD1 (5 bases). Germline V gene lookup returns CDR1 LNHDA and CDR2 SQIVND (reference sequence). Trimming stripped 7 bases from V and 1 base from J, with 16 bases between. The CDR3 sequence is 15 residues long. The CDR3 nucleotides read TGTGCCAGTACCCCCTGGGGCATTAAGAACACTGAAGCTTTCTTT. Amino acids: CASTPWGIKNTEAFF. The entire variable domain, with the rest obtained from reference TRBV19 and TRBJ1-1, is as follows: DGGITQSPKYLFRKEGQNVTLSCEQNLNHDAMYWYRQDPGQGLRLIYYSQIVNDFQKGDIAEGYSVSREKKESFPLTVTSAQKNPTAFYLCASTPWGIKNTEAFFGQGTRLTVV.

This chain connects TRBV19 to TRBJ2-5; 7 nucleotides agree with TRBD2. The CDR3 has 16 residues. Per germline, CDR1 LNHDA and CDR2 SQIVND (reference sequence). J was trimmed by 1 base and V by 4 bases; bases with no gene match: 9. The CDR3 region is CASSRGGQGFQETQYF. The DNA of the CDR3 is TGTGCCAGTAGTAGGGGAGGGCAGGGTTTCCAAGAGACCCAGTACTTC.

J is TRBJ1-2 and V is TRBV28, with D possibly being TRBD1 (5 bases). This CDR3 has 14 amino acids. The germline V gene has CDR1 MDHEN and CDR2 SYDVKM. Trimming took off 10 bases at V and 1 base at J, with 16 bases between the two ends. The chain's CDR3 is CATTFGGINYGYTF. For the CDR3, the DNA is TGTGCCACCACCTTCGGGGGGATTAACTATGGCTACACCTTC.

This chain uses TRBV13 with TRBJ1-2; the D is unclear. V lost 2 bases to trimming and J lost 5 bases, with 12 bases between them. Germline V CDR1 and CDR2: PRHDT, FYEKMQ (reference sequence). This CDR3 has 14 residues. The CDR3 coding sequence is TGTGCCAGCAGCTTAAACGTACAGCCGTATGGCTACACCTTC. Translating it yields CASSLNVQPYGYTF.